A selection of T cell receptor beta chains follows, all from one sample in a study of cytomegalovirus exposure and HLA in healthy donors. Some clones are missing from TCRdb's copy, which holds only in-frame ones; the method was immunoSEQ multiplex PCR. This table has about 120,000 clones, 70% to 85% appearing once. Sequenced sample: PBMCs. These receptors were collected from a human donor in good health. Both conserved end residues are part of each CDR3.

v_gene	j_gene	CDR3aa
TRBV7-2	TRBJ2-1	CASSLDSGRDEQFF
TRBV10-2	TRBJ1-5	CATGTYSNQPRHF
TRBV6-1	TRBJ1-1	CASRRGQGNTEAFF
TRBV2	TRBJ1-5	CASNGQGSKQPQHF
TRBV7-9	TRBJ2-7	CASSLLSQGPHEQYF
TRBV5-1	TRBJ2-5	CASSPGLAGGQETQYF
TRBV29-1	TRBJ2-7	CSVGTATYEQYF
TRBV5-1	TRBJ1-3	CASSLSGVSGNTIYF
TRBV19	TRBJ1-2	CASSNPETAIYGYTF
TRBV6-5	TRBJ2-5	CASSYSSSGDQETQYF
TRBV28	TRBJ2-6	CASSLTGQPGANVLTF
TRBV7-6	TRBJ2-4	CASSLIRGAKNIQYF
TRBV4-1	NA	CASSQEVRGMSEQYF
TRBV6-8	TRBJ1-1	CASSYATGTEAFF
TRBV27	TRBJ2-1	CASSLSAGTSGRTYNEQFF
TRBV28	TRBJ2-2	CASILTGGPGTGELFF
TRBV5-6	TRBJ1-3	CASSLGTGAGNTIYF
TRBV2	TRBJ1-1	CASTMRGQLNTEAFF
TRBV19	TRBJ1-1	CASSSWTGGRTEAFF
TRBV21-1	TRBJ1-5	CAILRQGDQPQHF
TRBV6-1	TRBJ1-3	CASTVDTSSGNTIYF
TRBV30	TRBJ2-7	CAWTIAGGPHEQYF
TRBV29-1	TRBJ2-1	CSVVGPGGWNEQFF
TRBV28	TRBJ1-2	CASGGGELTNYGYTF
TRBV4-1	TRBJ2-1	CASSQDWPGLAAYNEQFF
TRBV19	TRBJ2-6	CASSPNTGANGLTF
TRBV5-1	TRBJ2-2	CASSLQTGVPGELFF
TRBV4-2	TRBJ2-5	CASSQNTGGALETQYF
TRBV5-4	TRBJ2-2	CASSLLPPGLAGHTGELFF
TRBV9	TRBJ2-7	CASSPGSAYEQYF
TRBV6-1	TRBJ1-3	CASSESGAGINTIYF
TRBV2	TRBJ2-2	CASSAGTDRTGELFF
TRBV28	TRBJ2-7	CASSPTGLAYEQYF
TRBV7-9	TRBJ1-1	CASIAGGGTEAFF
TRBV7-2	TRBJ1-1	CASSLTATGAFITEAFF
TRBV18	TRBJ1-1	CASSRPEDTEAFF
TRBV4-1	TRBJ2-1	CASQPLAGAPDGEQFF
TRBV6-1	TRBJ2-7	CASRKTSGGDEQYF
TRBV6-1	TRBJ1-1	CASSVRQGRTEAFF
TRBV10-3	TRBJ2-3	CAIVKNDREYTQYF
TRBV27	TRBJ2-1	CASSFLPSASYNEQFF
TRBV6-1	TRBJ2-5	CASSVRQGAVETQYF
TRBV5-6	TRBJ1-1	CASSFSWTGGAAAFF
TRBV5-1	TRBJ1-3	CASSLGTEGNTIYF
TRBV7-9	TRBJ1-6	CASTFGQGDSPLHF
TRBV6-6	TRBJ2-6	CASSGRAAGANVLTF
TRBV18	TRBJ2-7	CASAGQTTYEQYF
TRBV11-2	TRBJ1-3	CASSPRQDFSGNTIYF
TRBV7-9	TRBJ2-7	CASSTGIYEQYF
TRBV7-3	TRBJ1-4	CASSFARDEKLFF
TRBV6-5	TRBJ1-6	CASSYSSRDSPLHF
TRBV4-1	TRBJ2-6	CASSQPSNVLTF
TRBV5-1	TRBJ1-3	CASSFQPGQGKSGNTIYF
TRBV11-3	TRBJ2-3	CASSLRGQGAIDTQYF
TRBV27	TRBJ2-5	CASSPGTGVRMKQYF
TRBV6-6	TRBJ2-7	CASSYPGQGEQYF
TRBV30	TRBJ2-1	CAWTRYNEQFF
TRBV11-2	TRBJ1-3	CASSLSEQANAVYF